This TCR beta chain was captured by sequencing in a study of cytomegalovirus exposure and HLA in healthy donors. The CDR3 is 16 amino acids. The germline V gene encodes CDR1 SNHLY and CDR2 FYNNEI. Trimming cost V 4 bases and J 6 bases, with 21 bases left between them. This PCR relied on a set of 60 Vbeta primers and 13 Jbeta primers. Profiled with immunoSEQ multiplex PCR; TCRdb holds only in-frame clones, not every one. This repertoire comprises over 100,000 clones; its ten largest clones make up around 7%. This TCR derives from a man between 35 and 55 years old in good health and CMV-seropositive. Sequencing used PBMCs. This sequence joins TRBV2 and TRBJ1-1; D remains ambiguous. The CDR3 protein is CASSGSRFSVVSEAFF. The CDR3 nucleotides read TGTGCCAGCAGTGGATCCCGTTTTTCGGTCGTCTCTGAAGCTTTCTTT. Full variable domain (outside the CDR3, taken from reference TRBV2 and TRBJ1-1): EPEVTQTPSHQVTQMGQEVILRCVPISNHLYFYWYRQILGQKVEFLVSFYNNEISEKSEIFDDQFSVERPDGSNFTLKIRSTKLEDSAMYFCASSGSRFSVVSEAFFGQGTRLTVV.